The rows below give T cell receptor beta chains drawn from one sample of a study of regulatory T cells in long-lasting Graves disease. Via MiXCR, TCRdb re-called the multiplex PCR reads, giving one row per CDR3 protein. The repertoire holds fewer than 550,000 distinct CDR3 sequences, with about a sixth as singletons. A further study also used this sample, focusing on T cells in Graves' hyperthyroidism and ophthalmopathy.

The input for sequencing was peripheral blood mononuclear cells (PBMCs), taken at new diagnosis, from a patient treated with antithyroid drugs. These receptors originate from a woman between 18 and 29 years old with Graves disease. Each CDR3 is given with its conserved first and last residue. D genes are given only for firm matches. Size values are once, few and many counts, or a class for expanded clones, and some rows have none.

TGCAGTGCTGGTCGGGAGACCCAGTACTTC | CSAGRETQYF | TRBJ2-5 | NA | many | TRBV20-1
TGCAGTGCTAGACCGGGCCTGGGGTACTATGGCTACACCTTC | CSARPGLGYYGYTF | TRBJ1-2 | NA | NA | TRBV20-1
TGTGCCAGCGGATTTGGGGGAGCCTACAATGAGCAGTTCTTC | CASGFGGAYNEQFF | TRBJ2-1 | NA | many | TRBV12-3/TRBV12-4
TGTGCCAGCAGCGTAGAAGACAATGAGCAGTTCTTC | CASSVEDNEQFF | TRBJ2-1 | NA | many | TRBV9
TGTGCCAGCGGCGGCGGAAGTTCAGTGGTAACCAATGAGCAGTTCTTC | CASGGGSSVVTNEQFF | TRBJ2-1 | NA | once | TRBV9
TGTGCCAGCAGTACGACTCTTGGTCTGGGCGAGACCCAGTACTTC | CASSTTLGLGETQYF | TRBJ2-5 | NA | few | TRBV6-2/TRBV6-3
TGTACCAGCAGCCAAGTCGGGAGCATCACAGATACGCAGTATTTT | CTSSQVGSITDTQYF | TRBJ2-3 | NA | NA | TRBV3-1
TGCAGTGCTAGAGATCCTTGGCTAGCGAGAAGGCAAGAGACCCAATACTTC | CSARDPWLARRQETQYF | TRBJ2-5 | NA | many | TRBV20-1
TGTGCCAGCTCACCGGACAGGGACGGCTATGGCCACACCTTC | CASSPDRDGYGHTF | TRBJ1-2 | TRBD1 | NA | TRBV18
TGTGCCAGCAGTTCCCTTTGGAGCACAGATACGCAGTATTTT | CASSSLWSTDTQYF | TRBJ2-3 | NA | NA | TRBV25-1
TGTGCCAGCACAATGGACACGTACTATGGCTACACCTTC | CASTMDTYYGYTF | TRBJ1-2 | NA | few | TRBV6-1
TGTGCCAGCAGTAACAGACCTCAAAGATTCTACAATGAGCAGTTCTTC | CASSNRPQRFYNEQFF | TRBJ2-1 | NA | few | TRBV28
TGCGCCAGCAGCTTGGTAGACAACCCTTCCTACGAGCAGTACTTC | CASSLVDNPSYEQYF | TRBJ2-7 | NA | NA | TRBV5-1
TGTGCCACGACCGGACAGGGGGCTTCCGGGGAGCTGTTTTTT | CATTGQGASGELFF | TRBJ2-2 | TRBD1 | NA | TRBV11-2
TGTGCCAGCAGTGAGCGGGAGTACAATGAGCAGTTCTTC | CASSEREYNEQFF | TRBJ2-1 | TRBD2 | NA | TRBV6-4
TGCAGGATAGCGGGAGGGGGCCACAATGAGCAGTTCTTC | CRIAGGGHNEQFF | TRBJ2-1 | TRBD2 | many | TRBV20-1
TGCAGTGCTAGAGTTCTCCTACTAGCGGGAGGAAGGTACGAGCAGTACTTC | CSARVLLLAGGRYEQYF | TRBJ2-7 | TRBD2 | NA | TRBV20-1
TGTGCCAGCAGTAACAAGGTGGTAGCGGGTTACACAGATACGCAGTATTTT | CASSNKVVAGYTDTQYF | TRBJ2-3 | TRBD2 | NA | TRBV6-2/TRBV6-3
TGTGCCAGCAGTTTGGAGGGGGCTTTCCCCGGGGAGCTGTTTTTT | CASSLEGAFPGELFF | TRBJ2-2 | NA | NA | TRBV28
TGTGCCAGCAGTTTGGGTGCCGGGGGGCACTATGGCTACACCTTC | CASSLGAGGHYGYTF | TRBJ1-2 | NA | many | TRBV28
TGTGCCAGCGAAGCGGACGGCTCCTACAATGAGCAGTTCTTC | CASEADGSYNEQFF | TRBJ2-1 | NA | many | TRBV13
TGCAGTGCTAGAACGGGAGGACATAGCAATCAGCCCCAGCATTTT | CSARTGGHSNQPQHF | TRBJ1-5 | NA | few | TRBV20-1
TGTGCCAGCAGTTGGGGGCGACGTGCAGCGGGAGGAAAGCTCCTCAACGAGCAGTACTTC | CASSWGRRAAGGKLLNEQYF | TRBJ2-7 | TRBD2 | many | TRBV12-3/TRBV12-4
TGTGCCAGCAGTTCCCGGACTAGCGGAAATGAGCAGTTCTTC | CASSSRTSGNEQFF | TRBJ2-1 | TRBD2 | many | TRBV28
TGTGCCAGCAGCCCCATGGCATCGCTCTCTGGAAACACCATATATTTT | CASSPMASLSGNTIYF | TRBJ1-3 | NA | NA | TRBV14
TGCGCCAGCAGCCGAACCGGGACTTCCTACAATGAGCAGTTCTTC | CASSRTGTSYNEQFF | TRBJ2-1 | NA | few | TRBV5-1
TGTGCCAGCAGCTTAGCCGCGGACCTTAATGAAAAACTGGTTTTT | CASSLAADLNEKLVF | TRBJ1-4 | NA | NA | TRBV7-9
TGTGCCAGCAGCTTCAGGACACCGATCTACAATGAGCAGTTCTTC | CASSFRTPIYNEQFF | TRBJ2-1 | NA | many | TRBV7-6
TGTGCCAGCAGTTATTTGGGTAACAATGAGCAGTTCTTC | CASSYLGNNEQFF | TRBJ2-1 | NA | NA | TRBV6-2/TRBV6-3
TGTGCCACCAGTGATTTTTCTGGGGGCGGTAACACCGGGGAGCTGTTTTTT | CATSDFSGGGNTGELFF | TRBJ2-2 | NA | NA | TRBV24-1
TGTGCCAGCTCAGCAGACAGAAACCAAGAGACCCAGTACTTC | CASSADRNQETQYF | TRBJ2-5 | NA | many | TRBV18
TGTGCCAGCAGACTCACAGGGGAAGCTAACTATGGCTACACCTTC | CASRLTGEANYGYTF | TRBJ1-2 | TRBD1 | many | TRBV28
TGTGCCAGCAGCCAAGTGGTCGGGGCGGTGGAGACCCAGTACTTC | CASSQVVGAVETQYF | TRBJ2-5 | NA | many | TRBV14
TGCAGCGGACAGGGGGCGAATGGCTACACCTTC | CSGQGANGYTF | TRBJ1-2 | TRBD1 | many | TRBV29-1
TGTGCCAGCACCATAGGGACTAACAATGAGCAGTTCTTC | CASTIGTNNEQFF | TRBJ2-1 | TRBD2 | few | TRBV12-3/TRBV12-4
TGTGCCAGCAGCTCGGGACTAGCGTTACAGGAGCAGTTCTTC | CASSSGLALQEQFF | TRBJ2-1 | TRBD2 | NA | TRBV11-2